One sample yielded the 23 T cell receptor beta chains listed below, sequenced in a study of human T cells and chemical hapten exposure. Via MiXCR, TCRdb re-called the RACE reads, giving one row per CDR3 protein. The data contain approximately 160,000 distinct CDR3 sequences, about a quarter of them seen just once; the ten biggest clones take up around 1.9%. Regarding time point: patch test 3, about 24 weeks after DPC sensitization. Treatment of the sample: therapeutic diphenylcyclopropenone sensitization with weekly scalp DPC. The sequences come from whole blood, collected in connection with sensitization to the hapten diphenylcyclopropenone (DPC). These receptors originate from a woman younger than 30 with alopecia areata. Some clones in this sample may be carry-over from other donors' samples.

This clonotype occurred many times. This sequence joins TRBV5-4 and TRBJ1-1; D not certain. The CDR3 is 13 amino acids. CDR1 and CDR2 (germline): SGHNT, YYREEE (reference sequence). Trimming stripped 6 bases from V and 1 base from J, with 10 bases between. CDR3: CASKEGSNTEAFF. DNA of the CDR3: TGTGCCAGCAAGGAGGGCTCGAACACTGAAGCTTTCTTT.

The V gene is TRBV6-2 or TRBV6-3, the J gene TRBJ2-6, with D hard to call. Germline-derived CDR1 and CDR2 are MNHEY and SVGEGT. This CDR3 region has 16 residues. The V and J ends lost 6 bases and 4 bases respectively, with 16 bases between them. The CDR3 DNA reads TGTGCCAGCAGCCCCAGTTTCGGATCAGGGGCCAACGTCCTGACTTTC. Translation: CASSPSFGSGANVLTF.

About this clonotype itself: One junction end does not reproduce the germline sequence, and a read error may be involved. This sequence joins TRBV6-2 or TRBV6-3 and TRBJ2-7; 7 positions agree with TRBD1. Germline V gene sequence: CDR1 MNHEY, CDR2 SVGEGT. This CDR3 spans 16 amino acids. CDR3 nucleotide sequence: TGTGCCAGCAGTTACCAGCCCGACAGGGATGAGTACGAGCAGTGCTTC. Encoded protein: CASSYQPDRDEYEQCF.

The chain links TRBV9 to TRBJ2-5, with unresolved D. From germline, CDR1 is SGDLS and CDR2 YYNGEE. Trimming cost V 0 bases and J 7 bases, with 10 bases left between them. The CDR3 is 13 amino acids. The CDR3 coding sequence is TGTGCCAGCAGCGTAGACGGCCTGGGGACCCAGTACTTC. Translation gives CASSVDGLGTQYF. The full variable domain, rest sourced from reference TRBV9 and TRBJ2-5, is DSGVTQTPKHLITATGQRVTLRCSPRSGDLSVYWYQQSLDQGLQFLIQYYNGEERAKGNILERFSAQQFPDLHSELNLSSLELGDSALYFCASSVDGLGTQYFGPGTRLLVL.

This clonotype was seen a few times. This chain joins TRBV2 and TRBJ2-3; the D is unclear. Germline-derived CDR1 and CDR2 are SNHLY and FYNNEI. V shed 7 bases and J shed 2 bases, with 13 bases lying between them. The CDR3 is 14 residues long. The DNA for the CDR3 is TGTGCCAGCACAGTACCCTGGAACACAGATACGCAGTATTTT. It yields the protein CASTVPWNTDTQYF.

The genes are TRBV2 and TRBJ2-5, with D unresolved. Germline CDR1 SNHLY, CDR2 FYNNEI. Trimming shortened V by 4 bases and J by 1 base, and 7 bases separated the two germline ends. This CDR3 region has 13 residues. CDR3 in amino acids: CASSVHIQETQYF. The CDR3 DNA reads TGTGCCAGCAGTGTTCACATCCAAGAGACCCAGTACTTC. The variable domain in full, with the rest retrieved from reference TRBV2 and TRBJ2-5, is EPEVTQTPSHQVTQMGQEVILRCVPISNHLYFYWYRQILGQKVEFLVSFYNNEISEKSEIFDDQFSVERPDGSNFTLKIRSTKLEDSAMYFCASSVHIQETQYFGPGTRLLVL.

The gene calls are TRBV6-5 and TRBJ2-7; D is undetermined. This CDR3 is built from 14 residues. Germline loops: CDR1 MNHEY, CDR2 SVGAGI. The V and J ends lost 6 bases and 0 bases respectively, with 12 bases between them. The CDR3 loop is CASRPFSRSYEQYF. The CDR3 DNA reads TGTGCCAGCAGACCGTTTTCTCGCTCCTACGAGCAGTACTTC.

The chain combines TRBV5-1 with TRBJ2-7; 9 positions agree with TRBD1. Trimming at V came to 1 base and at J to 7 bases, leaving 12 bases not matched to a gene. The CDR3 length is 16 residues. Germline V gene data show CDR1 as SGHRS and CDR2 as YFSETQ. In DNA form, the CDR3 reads TGCGCCAGCAGCTTGATTGCCGGGACAGGGTCGGGTGAGCAGTACTTC. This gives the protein CASSLIAGTGSGEQYF.

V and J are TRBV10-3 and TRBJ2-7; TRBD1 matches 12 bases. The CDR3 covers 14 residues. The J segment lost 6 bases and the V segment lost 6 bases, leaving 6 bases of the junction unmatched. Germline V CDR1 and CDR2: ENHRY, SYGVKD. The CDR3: CAISGTGGFGEQYF. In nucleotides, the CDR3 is TGTGCCATCAGCGGGACAGGGGGCTTTGGCGAGCAGTACTTC.

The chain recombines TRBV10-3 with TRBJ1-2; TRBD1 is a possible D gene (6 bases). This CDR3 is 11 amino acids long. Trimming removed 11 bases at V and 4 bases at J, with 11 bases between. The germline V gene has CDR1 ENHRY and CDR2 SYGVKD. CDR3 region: CALLDSYGYTF. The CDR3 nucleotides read TGTGCCCTCTTGGACAGCTATGGCTACACCTTC.

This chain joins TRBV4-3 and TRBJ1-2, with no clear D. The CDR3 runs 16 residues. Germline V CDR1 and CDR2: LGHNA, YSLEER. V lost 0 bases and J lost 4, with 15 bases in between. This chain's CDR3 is CASSQEGQLGTYGYTF. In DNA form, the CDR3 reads TGCGCCAGCAGCCAAGAAGGCCAGCTGGGCACCTATGGCTACACCTTC.

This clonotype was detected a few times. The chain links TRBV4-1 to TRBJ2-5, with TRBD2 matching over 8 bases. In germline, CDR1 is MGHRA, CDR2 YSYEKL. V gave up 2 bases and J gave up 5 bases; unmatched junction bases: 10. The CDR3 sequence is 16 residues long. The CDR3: CASSQSGGRTGETQYF. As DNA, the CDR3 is TGCGCCAGCAGCCAAAGCGGGGGTCGGACGGGGGAGACCCAGTACTTC.

CDR3 nucleotides: TGTGCCAGCTCCTCCGGCGGGGGGTACGAGCAGTACTTC. The encoded protein is CASSSGGGYEQYF. The genes are TRBV2 and TRBJ2-7; TRBD2 matches at 8 bases. Trimming cost V 8 bases and J 4 bases; bases outside gene matches: 7. The germline V gene encodes CDR1 SNHLY and CDR2 FYNNEI. The CDR3 extends over 13 amino acids.

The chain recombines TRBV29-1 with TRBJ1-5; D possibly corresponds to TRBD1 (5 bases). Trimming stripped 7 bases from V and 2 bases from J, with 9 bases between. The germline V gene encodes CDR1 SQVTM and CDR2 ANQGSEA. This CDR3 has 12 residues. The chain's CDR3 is CSARDGNQPQHF. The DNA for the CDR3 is TGCAGCGCTAGGGACGGCAATCAGCCCCAGCATTTT.

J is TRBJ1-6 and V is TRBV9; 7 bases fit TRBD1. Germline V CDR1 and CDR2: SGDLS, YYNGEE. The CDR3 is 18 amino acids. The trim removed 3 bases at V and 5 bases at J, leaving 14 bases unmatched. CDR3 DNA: TGTGCCAGCAGCGCGGGACAGACGGGTCGGGCCAATAATTCACCCCTCCACTTT. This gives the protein CASSAGQTGRANNSPLHF.

CDR3 amino acids: CASSLTGGADTQYF. The CDR3 DNA is TGTGCCAGCAGCTTAACGGGAGGGGCGGATACGCAGTATTTT. The rearrangement uses TRBV7-9 and TRBJ2-3; 8 positions match TRBD2. J was trimmed by 6 bases and V by 2 bases; bases with no gene match: 4. CDR3 length: 14 residues. Germline V lookup: CDR1 SEHNR, CDR2 FQNEAQ (reference sequence).

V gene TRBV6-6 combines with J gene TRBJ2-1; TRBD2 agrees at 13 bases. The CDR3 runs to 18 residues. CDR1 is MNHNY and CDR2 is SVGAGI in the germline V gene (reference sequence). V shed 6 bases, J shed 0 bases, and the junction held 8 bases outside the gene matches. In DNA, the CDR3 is TGTGCCAGCAGCAGGACTAGCGGGAGTCTGAGCTCCTACAATGAGCAGTTCTTC. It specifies CASSRTSGSLSSYNEQFF.

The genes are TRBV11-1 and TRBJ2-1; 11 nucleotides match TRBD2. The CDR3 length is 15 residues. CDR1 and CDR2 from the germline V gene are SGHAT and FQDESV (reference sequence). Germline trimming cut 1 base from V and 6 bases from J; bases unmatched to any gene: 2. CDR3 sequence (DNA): TGTGCCAGCAGCTTAGGGGGACTAGCGGTCAATGAGCAGTTCTTC. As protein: CASSLGGLAVNEQFF.

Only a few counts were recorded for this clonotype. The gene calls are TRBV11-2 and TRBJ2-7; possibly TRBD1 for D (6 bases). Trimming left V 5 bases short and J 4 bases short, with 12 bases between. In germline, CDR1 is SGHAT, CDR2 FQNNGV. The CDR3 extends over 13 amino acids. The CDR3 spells CASSGRGWYEQYF. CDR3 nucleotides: TGTGCCAGCAGCGGCAGGGGATGGTACGAGCAGTACTTC.

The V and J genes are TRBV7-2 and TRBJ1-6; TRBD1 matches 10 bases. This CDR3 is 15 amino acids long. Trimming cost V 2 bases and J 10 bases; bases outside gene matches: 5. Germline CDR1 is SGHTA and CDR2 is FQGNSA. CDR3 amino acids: CASSLLLDRGSPLHF. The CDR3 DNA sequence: TGTGCCAGCAGCTTATTGCTGGACAGGGGGTCACCCCTCCACTTT.

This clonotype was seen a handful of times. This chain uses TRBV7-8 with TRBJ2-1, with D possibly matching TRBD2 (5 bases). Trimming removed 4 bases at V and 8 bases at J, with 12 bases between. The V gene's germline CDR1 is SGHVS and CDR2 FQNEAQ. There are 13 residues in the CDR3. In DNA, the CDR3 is TGTGCCAGCAGCTCTGACTACACCGATGAGCAGTTCTTC. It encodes CASSSDYTDEQFF.

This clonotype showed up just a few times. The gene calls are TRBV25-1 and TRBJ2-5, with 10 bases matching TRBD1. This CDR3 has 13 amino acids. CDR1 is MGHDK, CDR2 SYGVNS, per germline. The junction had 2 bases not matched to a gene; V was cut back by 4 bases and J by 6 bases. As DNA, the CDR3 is TGTGCCAGCAGTGGGGACAGGGGTCAGACCCAGTACTTC. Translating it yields CASSGDRGQTQYF.

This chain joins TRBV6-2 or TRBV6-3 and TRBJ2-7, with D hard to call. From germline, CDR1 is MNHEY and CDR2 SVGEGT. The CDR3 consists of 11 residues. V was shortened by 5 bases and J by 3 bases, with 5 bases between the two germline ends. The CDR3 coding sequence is TGTGCCAGCAGTAAGAACTACGAGCAGTACTTC. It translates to CASSKNYEQYF.